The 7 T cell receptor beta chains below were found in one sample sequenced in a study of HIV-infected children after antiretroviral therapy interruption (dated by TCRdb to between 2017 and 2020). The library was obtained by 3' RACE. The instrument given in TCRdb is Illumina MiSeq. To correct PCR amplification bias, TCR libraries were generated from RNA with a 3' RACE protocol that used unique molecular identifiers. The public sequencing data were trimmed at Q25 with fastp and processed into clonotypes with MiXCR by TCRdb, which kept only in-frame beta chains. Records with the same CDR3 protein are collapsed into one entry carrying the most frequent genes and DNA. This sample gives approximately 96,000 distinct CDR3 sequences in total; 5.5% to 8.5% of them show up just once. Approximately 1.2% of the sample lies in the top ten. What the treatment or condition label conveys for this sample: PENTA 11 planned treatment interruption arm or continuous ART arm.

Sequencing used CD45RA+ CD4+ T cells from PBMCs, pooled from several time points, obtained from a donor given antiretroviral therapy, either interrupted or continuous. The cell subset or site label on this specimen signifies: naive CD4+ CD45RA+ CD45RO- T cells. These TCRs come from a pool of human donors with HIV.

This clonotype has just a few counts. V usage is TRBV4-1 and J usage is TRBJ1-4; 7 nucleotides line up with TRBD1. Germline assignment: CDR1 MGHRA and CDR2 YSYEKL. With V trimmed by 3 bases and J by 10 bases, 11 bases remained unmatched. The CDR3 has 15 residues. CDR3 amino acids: CASSQETGRGRKLFF. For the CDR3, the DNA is TGCGCCAGCAGCCAGGAGACAGGGAGGGGAAGAAAACTGTTTTTT.

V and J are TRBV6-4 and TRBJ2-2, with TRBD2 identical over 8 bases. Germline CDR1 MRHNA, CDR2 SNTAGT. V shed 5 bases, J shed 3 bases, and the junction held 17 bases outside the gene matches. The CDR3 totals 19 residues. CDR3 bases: TGTGCCAGCAGTAGTAAAATCGGGAGCGGGGGACCGTACACCGGGGAGCTGTTTTTT. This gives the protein CASSSKIGSGGPYTGELFF.

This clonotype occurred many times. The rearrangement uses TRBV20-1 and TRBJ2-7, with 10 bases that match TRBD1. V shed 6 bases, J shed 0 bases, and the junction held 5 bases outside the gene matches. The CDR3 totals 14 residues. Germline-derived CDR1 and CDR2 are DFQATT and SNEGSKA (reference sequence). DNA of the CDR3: TGCAGTGCGGAACGACAGGGGGCCTCCTACGAGCAGTACTTC. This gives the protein CSAERQGASYEQYF.

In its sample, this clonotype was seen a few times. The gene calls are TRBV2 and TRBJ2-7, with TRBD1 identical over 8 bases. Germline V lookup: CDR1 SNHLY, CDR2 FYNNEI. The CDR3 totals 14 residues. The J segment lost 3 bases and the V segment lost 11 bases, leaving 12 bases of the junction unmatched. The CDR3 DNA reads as TGTGCCTCCACCGAGGGGACAGGCCTCTACGAGCAGTACTTC. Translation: CASTEGTGLYEQYF.

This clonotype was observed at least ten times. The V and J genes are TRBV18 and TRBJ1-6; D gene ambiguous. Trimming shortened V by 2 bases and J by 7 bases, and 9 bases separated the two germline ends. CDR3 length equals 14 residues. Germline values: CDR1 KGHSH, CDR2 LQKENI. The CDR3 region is CASSPGRENSPLHF. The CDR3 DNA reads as TGTGCCAGCTCACCAGGTCGAGAGAATTCACCCCTCCACTTT.

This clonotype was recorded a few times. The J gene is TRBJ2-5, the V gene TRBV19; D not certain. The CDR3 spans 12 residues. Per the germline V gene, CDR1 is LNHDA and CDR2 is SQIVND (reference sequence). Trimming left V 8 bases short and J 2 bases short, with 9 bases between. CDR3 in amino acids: CASGTRQETQYF. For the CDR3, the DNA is TGTGCCAGTGGAACTCGGCAAGAGACCCAGTACTTC.

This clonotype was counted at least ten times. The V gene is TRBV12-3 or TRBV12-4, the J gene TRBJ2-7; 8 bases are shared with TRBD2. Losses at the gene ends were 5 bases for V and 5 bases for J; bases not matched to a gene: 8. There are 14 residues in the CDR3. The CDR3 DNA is TGTGCCAGCAGTCGCGGAGAGCGGGGGCACGAGCAGTACTTC. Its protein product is CASSRGERGHEQYF.